These 3 T cell receptor beta chains originate from one sample sequenced in a study of control samples from healthy donors and cancer patients (TCRdb year 2020). The library was obtained by the immunoSEQ multiplex PCR assay. Held by TCRdb, this immuneACCESS table contains in-frame sequences only and omits some clones. Under half of the omission traces to an unresolved V gene where checked; the cause of the rest is unknown. Within this sample are 120,000 or so clones, with about 91% of them counted one time only. The leading ten clones occupy around 8.1% of the sample. The specimen was blood. These receptors were collected from a young man in good health.

V usage is TRBV6-5 and J usage is TRBJ2-7, with D possibly called TRBD1 or TRBD2 (5 bases each). Germline loops: CDR1 MNHEY, CDR2 SVGAGI. CDR3 length: 15 amino acids. Trimming took 2 bases from V and 3 from J, leaving 14 bases between them. CDR3 DNA sequence: TGTGCCAGCAGTTACGACCCGGGGCTGGTCTACGAGCAGTACTTC. This encodes CASSYDPGLVYEQYF.

This sequence joins TRBV5-6 and TRBJ1-5, with D tentatively TRBD1 (6 bases). The CDR3 covers 15 residues. Germline V gives CDR1 SGHDT, CDR2 YYEEEE. V gave up 0 bases and J gave up 4 bases, with 11 bases separating them. Written as DNA, the CDR3 is TGTGCCAGCAGCTTGGGGACAGCGTGGAATCAGCCCCAGCATTTT. This gives the protein CASSLGTAWNQPQHF.

This rearrangement joins TRBV5-1 to TRBJ2-7; TRBD1 is a possible D gene (6 bases). Germline-derived CDR1 and CDR2 are SGHRS and YFSETQ. The ends were cut back, 4 bases at V and 4 bases at J, with 15 bases in the middle. The CDR3 sequence is 14 residues long. The CDR3 protein is CASSPPGQSYEQYF. The CDR3, as DNA: TGCGCCAGCAGCCCCCCCGGACAGTCGTACGAGCAGTACTTC.